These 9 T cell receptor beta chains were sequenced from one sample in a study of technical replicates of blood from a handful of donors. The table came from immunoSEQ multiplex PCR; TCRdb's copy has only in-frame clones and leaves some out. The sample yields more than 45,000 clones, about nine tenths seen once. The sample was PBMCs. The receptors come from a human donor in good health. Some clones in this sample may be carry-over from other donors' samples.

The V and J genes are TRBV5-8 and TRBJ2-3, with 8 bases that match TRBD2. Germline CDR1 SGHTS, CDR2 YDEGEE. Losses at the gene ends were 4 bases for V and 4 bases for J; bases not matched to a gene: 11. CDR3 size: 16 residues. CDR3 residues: CASSVGLAGVADTQYF. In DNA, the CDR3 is TGTGCCAGCAGCGTCGGACTAGCCGGCGTGGCAGATACGCAGTATTTT.

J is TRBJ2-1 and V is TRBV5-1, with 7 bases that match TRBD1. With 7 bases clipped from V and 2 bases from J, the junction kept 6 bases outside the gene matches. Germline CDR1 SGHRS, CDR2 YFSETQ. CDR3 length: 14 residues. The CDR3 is CASATGVAYNEQFF. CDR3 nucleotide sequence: TGCGCCAGCGCAACAGGGGTAGCCTACAATGAGCAGTTCTTC.

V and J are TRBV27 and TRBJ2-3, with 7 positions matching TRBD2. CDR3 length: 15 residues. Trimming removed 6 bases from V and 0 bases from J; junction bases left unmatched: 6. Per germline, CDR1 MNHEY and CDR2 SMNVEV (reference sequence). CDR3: CASSGLGFSTDTQYF. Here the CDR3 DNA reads TGTGCCAGCAGCGGACTAGGTTTTAGCACAGATACGCAGTATTTT.

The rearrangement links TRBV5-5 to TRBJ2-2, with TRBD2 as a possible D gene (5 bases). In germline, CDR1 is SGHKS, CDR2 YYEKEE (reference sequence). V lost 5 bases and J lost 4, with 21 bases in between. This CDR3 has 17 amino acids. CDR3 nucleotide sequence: TGTGCCAGCAGACCGGTCGAGGGCCGGCTGGGCACCGGGGAGCTGTTTTTT. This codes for CASRPVEGRLGTGELFF.

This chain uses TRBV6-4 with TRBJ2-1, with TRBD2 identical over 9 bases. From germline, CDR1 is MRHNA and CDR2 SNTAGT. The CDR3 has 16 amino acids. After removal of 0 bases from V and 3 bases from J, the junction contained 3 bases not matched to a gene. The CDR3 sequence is CASSDSGTSSYNEQFF. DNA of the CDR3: TGTGCCAGCAGTGACTCGGGGACTAGCAGCTACAATGAGCAGTTCTTC.

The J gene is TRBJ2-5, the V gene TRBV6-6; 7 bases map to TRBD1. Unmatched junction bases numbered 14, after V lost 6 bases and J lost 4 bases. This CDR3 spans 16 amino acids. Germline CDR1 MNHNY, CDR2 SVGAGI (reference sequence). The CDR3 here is CASSPLLDRPGETQYF. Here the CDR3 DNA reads TGTGCCAGCAGCCCACTCCTGGACAGGCCGGGAGAGACCCAGTACTTC.

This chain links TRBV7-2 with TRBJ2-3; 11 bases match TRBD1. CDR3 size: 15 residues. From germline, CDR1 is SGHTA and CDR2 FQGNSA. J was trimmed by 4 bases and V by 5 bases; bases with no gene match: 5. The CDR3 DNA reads TGTGCCAGCAGCAAGGACAGGGGGCGCCCAGATACGCAGTATTTT. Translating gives CASSKDRGRPDTQYF.

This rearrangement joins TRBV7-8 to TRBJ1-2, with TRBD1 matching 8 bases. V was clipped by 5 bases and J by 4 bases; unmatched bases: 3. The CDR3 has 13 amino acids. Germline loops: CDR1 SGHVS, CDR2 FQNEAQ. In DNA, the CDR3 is TGTGCCAGCAGCCAAGGACAGGGCTATGGCTACACCTTC. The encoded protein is CASSQGQGYGYTF.

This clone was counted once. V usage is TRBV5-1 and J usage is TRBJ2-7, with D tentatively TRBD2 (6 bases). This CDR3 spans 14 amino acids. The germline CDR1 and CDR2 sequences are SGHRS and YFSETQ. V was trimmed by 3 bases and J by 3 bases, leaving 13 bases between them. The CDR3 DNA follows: TGCGCCAGCAGCTCCCGGGACTCCTACTACGAGCAGTACTTC. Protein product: CASSSRDSYYEQYF.